The clone carrying this TCR beta chain was counted only a few times. TCRdb reprocessed the 5' RACE reads with MiXCR, giving one entry per CDR3 protein. This sample has 150,000 to 200,000 distinct CDR3 sequences, with approximately 11% found just once. The germline gives CDR1 MNHEY, CDR2 SVGEGT. V shed 5 bases and J 0 bases; nucleotides not matched to a gene: 6. The CDR3 has 16 residues. These data belong to a study of T cells after yellow fever vaccination. The sample was CD8+ T cells sorted from PBMCs, taken 15 days after the yellow fever booster vaccination. This receptor was obtained from a man between 18 and 29 years old who received the YFV17D yellow fever vaccine. The chain has TRBV6-2 or TRBV6-3 and TRBJ2-1, with 8 bases that match TRBD2. This chain's CDR3 is CASSGSGGRSYNEQFF. CDR3 bases: TGTGCCAGCAGTGGGAGCGGGGGCCGCTCCTACAATGAGCAGTTCTTC.